This entry concerns a single T cell receptor beta chain. Measured with immunoSEQ multiplex PCR; TCRdb has only the in-frame clones, and not every one. This sample has approximately 47,000 clones, with approximately 78% found just once. The sample is drawn from a study of OX40 agonist ivuxolimab in advanced cancers. The germline V and J ends were trimmed by 0 bases and 7 bases, with 13 bases remaining between them. Germline assignment: CDR1 MNHNY and CDR2 SVGAGI (reference sequence). This CDR3 is built from 15 residues. This TCR derives from an adult with an advanced solid tumor such as melanoma, head and neck, liver or kidney cancer. The starting material was CD4+ or CD8+ T cells sorted from blood, obtained in a trial of the OX40 agonist ivuxolimab. The rearrangement links TRBV6-6 to TRBJ1-5; D remains unclear. The CDR3 bases are TGTGCCAGCAGTTACTCAGTCTCCCCTAACCAGCCCCAGCATTTT. Its protein product is CASSYSVSPNQPQHF.